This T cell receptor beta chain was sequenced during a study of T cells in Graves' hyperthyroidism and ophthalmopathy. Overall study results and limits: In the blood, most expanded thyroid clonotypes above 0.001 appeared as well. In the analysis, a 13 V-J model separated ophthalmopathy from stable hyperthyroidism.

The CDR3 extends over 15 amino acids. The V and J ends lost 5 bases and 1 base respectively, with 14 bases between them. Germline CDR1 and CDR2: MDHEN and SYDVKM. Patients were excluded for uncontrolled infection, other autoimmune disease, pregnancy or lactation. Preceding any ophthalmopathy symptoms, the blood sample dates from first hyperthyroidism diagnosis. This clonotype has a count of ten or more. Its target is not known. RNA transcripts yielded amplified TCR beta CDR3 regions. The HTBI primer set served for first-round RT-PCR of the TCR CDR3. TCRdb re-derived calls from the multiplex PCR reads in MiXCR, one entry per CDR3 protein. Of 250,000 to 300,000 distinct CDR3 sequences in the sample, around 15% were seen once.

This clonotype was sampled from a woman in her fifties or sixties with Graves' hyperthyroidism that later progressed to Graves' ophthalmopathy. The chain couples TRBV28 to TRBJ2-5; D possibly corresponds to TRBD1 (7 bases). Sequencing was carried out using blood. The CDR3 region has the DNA TGTGCCAGCAGTCCGCGGGGACAGCTCCAAGAGACCCAGTACTTC. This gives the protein CASSPRGQLQETQYF. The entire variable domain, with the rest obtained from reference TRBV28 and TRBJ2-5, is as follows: DVKVTQSSRYLVKRTGEKVFLECVQDMDHENMFWYRQDPGLGLRLIYFSYDVKMKEKGDIPEGYSVSREKKERFSLILESASTNQTSMYLCASSPRGQLQETQYFGPGTRLLVL.